This TCR beta chain was profiled in a study of cytomegalovirus exposure and HLA in healthy donors. 60 Vbeta and 13 Jbeta primers were used in PCR. The repertoire was sequenced with immunoSEQ multiplex PCR; TCRdb's copy has only in-frame clones and lacks some. The table includes 55,000 to 85,000 clones, approximately 60% detected once. Of note for this clone: Its matching antigen is unknown.

Study conclusions and caveats: A classifier reportedly called cytomegalovirus status with high sensitivity and specificity. It was in a later analysis that TCR association rates were seen to vary by HLA locus, highest for DRB1 and lowest for HLA-C. TCR beta chain V- and J-gene trimming was linked, in a later analysis, to a missense variant in DCLRE1C. A later analysis reportedly found that, within productive TCRs, an Asian-associated ancestry cluster had fewer N-insertions than the mean observed across the roughly 670 donors.

Sequenced sample: PBMCs. The TCR sequence derives from a woman in her forties or fifties in good health and CMV-seronegative.

This CDR3 reads CASSMTLAGHEQYF. The CDR3 bases are TGTGCCAGTAGTATGACCCTAGCGGGGCACGAGCAGTACTTC. The chain couples TRBV19 to TRBJ2-7; 9 bases match TRBD2. After removal of 3 bases from V and 5 bases from J, the junction contained 5 bases not matched to a gene. The CDR3 sequence is 14 residues long. Germline lookup yields CDR1 LNHDA and CDR2 SQIVND (reference sequence).